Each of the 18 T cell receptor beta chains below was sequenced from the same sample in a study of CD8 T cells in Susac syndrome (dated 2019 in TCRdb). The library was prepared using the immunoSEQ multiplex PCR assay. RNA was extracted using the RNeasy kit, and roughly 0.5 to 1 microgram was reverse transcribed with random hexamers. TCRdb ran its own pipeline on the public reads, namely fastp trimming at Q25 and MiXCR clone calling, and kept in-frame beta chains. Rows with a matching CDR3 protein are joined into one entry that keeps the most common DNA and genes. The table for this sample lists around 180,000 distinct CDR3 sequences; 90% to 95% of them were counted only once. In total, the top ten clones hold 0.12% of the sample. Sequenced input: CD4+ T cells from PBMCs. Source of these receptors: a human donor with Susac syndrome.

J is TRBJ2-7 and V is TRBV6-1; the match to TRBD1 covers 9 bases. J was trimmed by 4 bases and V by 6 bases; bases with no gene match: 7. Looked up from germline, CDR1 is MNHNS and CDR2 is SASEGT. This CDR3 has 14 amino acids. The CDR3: CASRVGQGNYEQYF. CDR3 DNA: TGTGCCAGCAGAGTGGGACAGGGAAATTACGAGCAGTACTTC.

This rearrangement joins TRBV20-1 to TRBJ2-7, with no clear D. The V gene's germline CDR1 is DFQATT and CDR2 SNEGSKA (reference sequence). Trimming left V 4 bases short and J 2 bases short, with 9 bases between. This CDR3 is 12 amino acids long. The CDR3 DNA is TGCAGTGCTACGCCGGCGACCTACGAGCAGTACTTC. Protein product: CSATPATYEQYF.

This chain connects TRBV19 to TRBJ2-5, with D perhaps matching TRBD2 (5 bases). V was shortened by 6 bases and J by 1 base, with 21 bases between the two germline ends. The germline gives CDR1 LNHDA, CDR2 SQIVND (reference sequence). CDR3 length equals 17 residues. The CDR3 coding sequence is TGTGCCAGTAGCATCGGACTTCCCAGGTTTCCCCAAGAGACCCAGTACTTC. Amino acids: CASSIGLPRFPQETQYF.

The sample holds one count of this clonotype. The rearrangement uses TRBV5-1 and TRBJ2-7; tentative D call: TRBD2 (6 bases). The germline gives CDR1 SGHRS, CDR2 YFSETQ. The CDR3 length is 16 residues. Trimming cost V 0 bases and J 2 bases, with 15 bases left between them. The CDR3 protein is CASSLGASDLAYEQYF. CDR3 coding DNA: TGCGCCAGCAGCTTGGGGGCTAGCGACCTAGCCTACGAGCAGTACTTC.

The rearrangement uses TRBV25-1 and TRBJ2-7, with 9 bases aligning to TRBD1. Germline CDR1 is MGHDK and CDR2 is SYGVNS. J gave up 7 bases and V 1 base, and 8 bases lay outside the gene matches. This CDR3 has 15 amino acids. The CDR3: CASSESGTGFMEQYF. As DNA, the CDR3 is TGTGCCAGCAGTGAATCCGGGACAGGGTTCATGGAGCAGTACTTC.

The DNA of the CDR3 is TGCGCCAGCAGCCTTCAGGGGAATAGGGAGACCCAGTACTTC. Encoded protein: CASSLQGNRETQYF. The chain joins TRBV4-1 to TRBJ2-5; a weak D match, TRBD1 (6 bases). The length of the CDR3 is 14 residues. V was pared by 4 bases and J by 5 bases, with 14 bases between. Germline V gives CDR1 MGHRA, CDR2 YSYEKL.

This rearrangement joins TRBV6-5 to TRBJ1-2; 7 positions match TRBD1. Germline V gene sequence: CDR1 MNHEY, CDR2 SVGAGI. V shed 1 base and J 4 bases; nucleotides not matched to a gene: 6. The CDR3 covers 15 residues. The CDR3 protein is CASSYFNRGPYGYTF. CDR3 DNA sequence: TGTGCCAGCAGTTACTTCAACAGGGGCCCCTATGGCTACACCTTC.

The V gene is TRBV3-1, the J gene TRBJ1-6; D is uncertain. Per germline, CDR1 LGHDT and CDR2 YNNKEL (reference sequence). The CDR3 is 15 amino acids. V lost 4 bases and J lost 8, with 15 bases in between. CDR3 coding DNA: TGTGCCAGCAGCCCTACGTCGTCCCCTTATTCACCCCTCCACTTT. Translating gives CASSPTSSPYSPLHF. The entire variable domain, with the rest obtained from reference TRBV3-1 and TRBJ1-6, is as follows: DTAVSQTPKYLVTQMGNDKSIKCEQNLGHDTMYWYKQDSKKFLKIMFSYNNKELIINETVPNRFSPKSPDKAHLNLHINSLELGDSAVYFCASSPTSSPYSPLHFGNGTRLTVT.

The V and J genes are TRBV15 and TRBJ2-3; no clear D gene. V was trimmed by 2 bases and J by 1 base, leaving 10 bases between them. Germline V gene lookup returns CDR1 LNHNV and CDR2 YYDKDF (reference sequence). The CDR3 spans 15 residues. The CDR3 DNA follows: TGTGCCACCAGCAGACGGTCTGGGGGCACAGATACGCAGTATTTT. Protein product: CATSRRSGGTDTQYF.

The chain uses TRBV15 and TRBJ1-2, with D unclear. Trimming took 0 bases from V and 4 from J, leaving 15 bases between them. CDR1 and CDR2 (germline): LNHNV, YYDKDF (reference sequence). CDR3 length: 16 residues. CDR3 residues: CATSRELDQGAYGYTF. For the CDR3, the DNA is TGTGCCACCAGCAGAGAGTTGGACCAAGGAGCCTATGGCTACACCTTC.

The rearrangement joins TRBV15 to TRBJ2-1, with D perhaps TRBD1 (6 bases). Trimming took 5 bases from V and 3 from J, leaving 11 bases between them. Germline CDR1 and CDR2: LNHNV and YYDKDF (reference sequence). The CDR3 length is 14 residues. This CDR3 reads CATSPRTDYNEQFF. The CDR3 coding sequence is TGTGCCACCAGCCCTCGGACAGACTACAATGAGCAGTTCTTC.

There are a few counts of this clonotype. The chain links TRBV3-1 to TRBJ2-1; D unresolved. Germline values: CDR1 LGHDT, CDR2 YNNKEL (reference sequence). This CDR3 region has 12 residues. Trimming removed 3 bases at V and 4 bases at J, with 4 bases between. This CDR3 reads CASSHSYNEQFF. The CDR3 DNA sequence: TGTGCCAGCAGCCATTCGTACAATGAGCAGTTCTTC.

CDR3 loop: CASSVAGGFGEQYF. Here the CDR3 DNA reads TGTGCCAGCAGCGTAGCGGGTGGTTTCGGCGAGCAGTACTTC. J is TRBJ2-7 and V is TRBV9, with D hard to call. Germline V CDR1 and CDR2: SGDLS, YYNGEE. Deletions cut 0 bases from V and 6 bases from J, with 13 bases between. CDR3 length: 14 residues. The full variable domain, completed using reference TRBV9 and TRBJ2-7, is DSGVTQTPKHLITATGQRVTLRCSPRSGDLSVYWYQQSLDQGLQFLIQYYNGEERAKGNILERFSAQQFPDLHSELNLSSLELGDSALYFCASSVAGGFGEQYFGPGTRLTVT.

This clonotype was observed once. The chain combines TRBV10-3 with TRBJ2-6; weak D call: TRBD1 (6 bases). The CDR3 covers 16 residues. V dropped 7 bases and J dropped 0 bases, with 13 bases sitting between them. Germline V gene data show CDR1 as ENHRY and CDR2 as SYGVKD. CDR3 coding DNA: TGTGCCATCAAGAGACAGGAGCCCTCTGGGGCCAACGTCCTGACTTTC. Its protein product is CAIKRQEPSGANVLTF.

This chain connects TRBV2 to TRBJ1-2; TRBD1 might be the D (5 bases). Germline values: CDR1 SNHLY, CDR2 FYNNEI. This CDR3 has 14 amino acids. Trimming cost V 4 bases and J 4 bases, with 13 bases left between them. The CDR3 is CASSAGQGVYGYTF. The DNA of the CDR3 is TGTGCCAGCAGTGCAGGGCAGGGTGTCTATGGCTACACCTTC. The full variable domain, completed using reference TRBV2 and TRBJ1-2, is EPEVTQTPSHQVTQMGQEVILRCVPISNHLYFYWYRQILGQKVEFLVSFYNNEISEKSEIFDDQFSVERPDGSNFTLKIRSTKLEDSAMYFCASSAGQGVYGYTFGSGTRLTVV.

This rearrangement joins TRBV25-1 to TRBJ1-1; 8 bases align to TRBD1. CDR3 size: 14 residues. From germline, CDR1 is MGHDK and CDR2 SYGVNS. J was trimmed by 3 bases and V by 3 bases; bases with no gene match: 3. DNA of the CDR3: TGTGCCAGCAGTGAGCAGGGGGCATACACTGAAGCTTTCTTT. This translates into CASSEQGAYTEAFF.

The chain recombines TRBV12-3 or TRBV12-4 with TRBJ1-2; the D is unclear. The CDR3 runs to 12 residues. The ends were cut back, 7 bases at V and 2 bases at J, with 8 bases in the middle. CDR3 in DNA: TGTGCCAGCACAGAAGTAAACTATGGCTACACCTTC. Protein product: CASTEVNYGYTF.

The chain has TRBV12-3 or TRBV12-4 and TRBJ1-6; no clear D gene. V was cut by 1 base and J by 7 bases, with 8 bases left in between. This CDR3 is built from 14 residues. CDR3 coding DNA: TGTGCCAGCAGTTTAGGGCAGGAGAATTCACCCCTCCACTTT. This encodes CASSLGQENSPLHF.